The 5 T cell receptor beta chains below come from one sample, sequenced in a study of naive and memory T cell subsets. The beta constant-region primer was an equimolar mix of two oligonucleotides covering TRBC1 and TRBC2. TCRdb passed the UMI-ligation and nested PCR reads through MiXCR, listing each CDR3 protein once. The table shows 120,000 to 150,000 distinct CDR3 sequences, with approximately 17% occurring only once. The sample consisted of naive CD4+ T cells from blood. These receptor sequences come from a human donor in good health.

The chain employs TRBV20-1 and TRBJ2-7; D is undetermined. CDR3 length: 13 residues. V shed 5 bases and J shed 0 bases, with 11 bases lying between them. Germline CDR1 DFQATT, CDR2 SNEGSKA (reference sequence). The CDR3 DNA reads TGCAGTGCTTTAAACACGAACTCCTACGAGCAGTACTTC. Its protein product is CSALNTNSYEQYF.

V gene TRBV4-1 combines with J gene TRBJ1-3; tentatively, D is TRBD1 (6 bases). The germline V gene has CDR1 MGHRA and CDR2 YSYEKL. V gave up 1 base and J gave up 0 bases, with 7 bases separating them. The CDR3 contains 15 residues. For the CDR3, the DNA is TGCGCCAGCAGCCAAGGGACAGCCTCTGGAAACACCATATATTTT. It yields the protein CASSQGTASGNTIYF.

This clonotype has a handful of counts. The chain couples TRBV20-1 to TRBJ1-5; D uncertain. V lost 5 bases, J lost 1 base, and 6 bases lay in between. This CDR3 spans 12 amino acids. The germline V gene encodes CDR1 DFQATT and CDR2 SNEGSKA (reference sequence). CDR3: CSAWRSNQPQHF. CDR3 sequence (DNA): TGCAGTGCTTGGAGGAGCAATCAGCCCCAGCATTTT.

At least ten counts were recorded for this clonotype. The chain is built from TRBV28 and TRBJ2-3; the match to TRBD2 covers 10 bases. Germline loops: CDR1 MDHEN, CDR2 SYDVKM. The CDR3 spans 17 residues. V dropped 6 bases and J dropped 4; count of bases not matched to a gene: 13. This CDR3 reads CASSRGDASGSPDTQYF. For the CDR3, the DNA is TGTGCCAGCAGCAGGGGGGACGCTAGCGGGAGTCCAGATACGCAGTATTTT.

This clonotype has a handful of counts. The chain couples TRBV7-2 to TRBJ2-7; 10 bases fit TRBD2. The CDR3 has 13 amino acids. CDR1 and CDR2 (germline): SGHTA, FQGNSA. Trimming cost V 6 bases and J 6 bases; bases outside gene matches: 5. The chain's CDR3 is CASSYTSGTEQYF. The DNA for the CDR3 is TGTGCCAGCAGTTACACTAGCGGGACCGAGCAGTACTTC.